This T cell receptor beta chain was recovered during a study of spatial heterogeneity in lung cancer. The wider study: The donor population consisted of approximately 70 patients with untreated, early-stage non-small cell lung cancer.

The CDR3 totals 15 residues. The V end was cut by 5 bases, the J end by 0 bases, with 12 bases between. Looked up from germline, CDR1 is MDHEN and CDR2 is SYDVKM. Time point meaning: blood at routine non-recurrence follow-up after resection. TCRdb analysed the 5' RACE reads with MiXCR anew, one entry per CDR3 protein. The profile covers around 20,000 distinct CDR3 sequences, with 8% to 10% appearing a single time and approximately 21% taken by the ten largest. General study points: Blood showed ubiquitous tumor TCRs more often at resection than at routine follow-up.

Of note for this clonotype: Its antigen is unidentified.

Sequencing was performed on PBMCs, taken at follow-up. The clonotype was recovered from a male donor with early-stage non-small cell lung cancer. This chain connects TRBV28 to TRBJ2-3, with D tentatively TRBD2 (5 bases). CDR3 nucleotides: TGTGCCAGCAGTATTAGCGCCACTAGCACAGATACGCAGTATTTT. Protein sequence: CASSISATSTDTQYF.